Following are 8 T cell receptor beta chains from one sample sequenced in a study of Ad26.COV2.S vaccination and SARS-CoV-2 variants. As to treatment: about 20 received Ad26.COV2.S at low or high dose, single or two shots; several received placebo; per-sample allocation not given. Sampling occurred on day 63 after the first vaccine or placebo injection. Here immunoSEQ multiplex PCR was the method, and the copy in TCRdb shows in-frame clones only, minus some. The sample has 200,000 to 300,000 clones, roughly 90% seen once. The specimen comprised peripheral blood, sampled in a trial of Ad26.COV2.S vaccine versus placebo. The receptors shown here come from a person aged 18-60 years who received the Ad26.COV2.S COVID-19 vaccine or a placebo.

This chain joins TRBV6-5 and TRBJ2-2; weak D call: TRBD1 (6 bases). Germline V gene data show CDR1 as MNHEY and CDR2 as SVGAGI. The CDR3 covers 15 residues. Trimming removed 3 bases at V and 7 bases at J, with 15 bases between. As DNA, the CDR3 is TGTGCCAGCAGTTATTCCACAGGGTCGGACGGGGAGCTGTTTTTT. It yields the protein CASSYSTGSDGELFF.

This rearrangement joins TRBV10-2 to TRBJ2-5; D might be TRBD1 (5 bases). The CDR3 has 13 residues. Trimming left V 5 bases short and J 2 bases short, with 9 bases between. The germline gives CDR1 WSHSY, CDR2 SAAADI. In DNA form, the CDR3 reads TGCGCCAGCAGTTCGACAGCTCAAGAGACCCAGTACTTC. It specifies CASSSTAQETQYF.

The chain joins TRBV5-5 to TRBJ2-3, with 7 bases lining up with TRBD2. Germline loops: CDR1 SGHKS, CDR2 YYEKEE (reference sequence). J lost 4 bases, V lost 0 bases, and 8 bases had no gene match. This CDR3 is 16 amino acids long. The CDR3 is CASSLEAPGGPDTQYF. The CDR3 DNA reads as TGTGCCAGCAGCTTGGAGGCCCCGGGGGGACCAGATACGCAGTATTTT.

DNA for the CDR3: TGTGCCAGCAGCTTGACGGGCAGGGGTGGCTACACCTTC. This codes for CASSLTGRGGYTF. This sequence joins TRBV5-4 and TRBJ1-2, with a weak D call TRBD1 (6 bases). CDR1 and CDR2 (germline): SGHNT, YYREEE (reference sequence). The V end lost 1 base, the J end lost 7 bases, and 11 bases lay between the germline ends. CDR3 length: 13 amino acids.

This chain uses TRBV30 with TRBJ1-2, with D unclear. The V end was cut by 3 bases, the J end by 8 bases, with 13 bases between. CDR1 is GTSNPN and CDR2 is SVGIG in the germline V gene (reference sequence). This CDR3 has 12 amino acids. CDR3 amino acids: CAWRGLTGGYTF. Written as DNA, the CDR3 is TGTGCCTGGAGAGGGCTGACTGGCGGCTACACCTTC.

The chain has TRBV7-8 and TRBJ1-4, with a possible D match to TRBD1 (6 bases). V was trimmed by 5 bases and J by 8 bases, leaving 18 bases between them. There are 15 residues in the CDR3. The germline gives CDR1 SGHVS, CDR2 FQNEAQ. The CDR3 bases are TGTGCCAGCAGCACAACAGGGAAGGGCGAAGAAAAACTGTTTTTT. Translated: CASSTTGKGEEKLFF. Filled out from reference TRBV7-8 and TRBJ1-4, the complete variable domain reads GAGVSQSPRYKVAKRGQDVALRCDPISGHVSLFWYQQALGQGPEFLTYFQNEAQLDKSGLPSDRFFAERPEGSVSTLKIQRTQQEDSAVYLCASSTTGKGEEKLFFGSGTQLSVL.

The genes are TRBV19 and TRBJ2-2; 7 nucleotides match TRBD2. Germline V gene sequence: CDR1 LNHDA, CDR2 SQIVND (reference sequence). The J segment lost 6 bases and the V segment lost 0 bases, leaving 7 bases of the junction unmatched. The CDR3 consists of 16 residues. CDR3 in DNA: TGTGCCAGTAGTATAGAACGGCGGGAGTGGGCCGGGGAGCTGTTTTTT. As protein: CASSIERREWAGELFF.

The CDR3 DNA reads as TGTGCCAGCAGCGGTCCAATTCAGGGTCGCTCTGGAAACACCATATATTTT. Amino acid sequence: CASSGPIQGRSGNTIYF. The V gene is TRBV9, the J gene TRBJ1-3, with D possibly matching TRBD1 (5 bases). Germline-derived CDR1 and CDR2 are SGDLS and YYNGEE. Trimming removed 3 bases at V and 0 bases at J, with 16 bases between. The CDR3 totals 17 residues.